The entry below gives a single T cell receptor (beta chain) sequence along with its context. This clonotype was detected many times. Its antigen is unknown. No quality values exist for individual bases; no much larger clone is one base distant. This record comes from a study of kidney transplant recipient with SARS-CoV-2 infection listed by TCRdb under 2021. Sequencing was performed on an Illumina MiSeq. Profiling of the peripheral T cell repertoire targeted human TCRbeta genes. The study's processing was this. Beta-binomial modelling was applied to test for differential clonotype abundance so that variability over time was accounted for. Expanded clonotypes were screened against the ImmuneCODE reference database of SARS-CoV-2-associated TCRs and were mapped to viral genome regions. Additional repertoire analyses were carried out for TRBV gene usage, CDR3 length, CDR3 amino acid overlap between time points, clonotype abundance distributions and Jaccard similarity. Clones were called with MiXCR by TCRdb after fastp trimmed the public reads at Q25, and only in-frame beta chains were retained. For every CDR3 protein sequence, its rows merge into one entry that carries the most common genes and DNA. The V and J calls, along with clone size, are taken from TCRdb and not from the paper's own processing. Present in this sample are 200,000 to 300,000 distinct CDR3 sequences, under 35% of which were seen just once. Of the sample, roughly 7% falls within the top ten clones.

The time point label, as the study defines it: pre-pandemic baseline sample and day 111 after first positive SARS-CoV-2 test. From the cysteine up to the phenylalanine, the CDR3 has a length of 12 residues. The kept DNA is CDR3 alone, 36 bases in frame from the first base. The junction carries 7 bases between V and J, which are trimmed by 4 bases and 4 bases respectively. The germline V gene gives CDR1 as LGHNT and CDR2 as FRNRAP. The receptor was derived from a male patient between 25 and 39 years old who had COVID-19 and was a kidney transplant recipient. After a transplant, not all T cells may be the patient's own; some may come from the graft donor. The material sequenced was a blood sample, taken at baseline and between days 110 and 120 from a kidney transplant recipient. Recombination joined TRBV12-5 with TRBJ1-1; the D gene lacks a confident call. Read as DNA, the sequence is TGTGCTAGTGGTTCTATATTCACTGAAGCTTTCTTT. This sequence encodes CASGSIFTEAFF. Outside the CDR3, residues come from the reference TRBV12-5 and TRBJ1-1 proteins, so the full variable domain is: DARVTQTPRHKVTEMGQEVTMRCQPILGHNTVFWYRQTMMQGLELLAYFRNRAPLDDSGMPKDRFSAEMPDATLATLKIQPSEPRDSAVYFCASGSIFTEAFFGQGTRLTVV.